These 10 T cell receptor beta chains originate from one sample sequenced in a study of cytomegalovirus exposure and HLA in healthy donors. Vbeta (60) and Jbeta (13) primers were used in the PCR. Produced via immunoSEQ multiplex PCR; TCRdb's table is partial and in-frame only. This sample has approximately 160,000 clones, with just under 80% found just once. Input material: PBMCs. These receptors were obtained from a woman aged 45-59 years in good health and CMV-seropositive.

The chain is built from TRBV6-4 and TRBJ1-1; D is ambiguous. The CDR3 has 15 residues. The germline gives CDR1 MRHNA, CDR2 SNTAGT. V lost 5 bases and J 4 bases, leaving 17 bases between the germline ends. CDR3 in amino acids: CASSPGEETVTEAFF. CDR3 nucleotide sequence: TGTGCCAGCAGTCCGGGTGAAGAGACGGTCACTGAAGCTTTCTTT.

The chain employs TRBV5-1 and TRBJ2-1, with 9 bases fitting TRBD2. The CDR3 runs to 14 residues. With V trimmed by 6 bases and J by 4 bases, 5 bases remained unmatched. CDR1 and CDR2 from the germline V gene are SGHRS and YFSETQ. The CDR3 region is CASTGGGEYNEQFF. The CDR3 DNA reads as TGCGCCAGCACTGGCGGGGGGGAATACAATGAGCAGTTCTTC.

This chain links TRBV4-1 with TRBJ2-1; D may be TRBD1 (6 bases). From germline, CDR1 is MGHRA and CDR2 YSYEKL. The CDR3 runs to 16 residues. Trimming left V 2 bases short and J 8 bases short, with 19 bases between. CDR3 nucleotides: TGCGCCAGCAGCCAAAGTGTTTCAACAGGGCTCCATGAGCAGTTCTTC. Amino acid sequence: CASSQSVSTGLHEQFF.

This clone showed up just once. The V and J genes are TRBV7-3 and TRBJ2-6, with 8 bases fitting TRBD1. Germline CDR1 and CDR2: SGHTA and FQGTGA. With 5 bases clipped from V and 0 bases from J, the junction kept 6 bases outside the gene matches. This CDR3 is 17 amino acids long. Here the CDR3 DNA reads TGTGCCAGCAGCCGGGGACAGGCACGCTCTGGGGCCAACGTCCTGACTTTC. Protein: CASSRGQARSGANVLTF.

The chain carries TRBV5-4 and TRBJ2-1, with 10 bases lining up with TRBD2. The germline V gene has CDR1 SGHNT and CDR2 YYREEE (reference sequence). The V gene end was trimmed by 4 bases and the J gene end by 2 bases; junction bases not matched to a gene: 15. CDR3 length: 19 residues. The CDR3 sequence: CASSHFSGGQLPPYNEQFF. The CDR3 coding sequence is TGTGCCAGCAGCCATTTTAGCGGGGGGCAATTACCGCCCTACAATGAGCAGTTCTTC.

The chain joins TRBV19 to TRBJ1-5; D is possibly TRBD1 (6 bases). The germline V and J ends were trimmed by 7 bases and 2 bases, with 12 bases remaining between them. Germline V lookup: CDR1 LNHDA, CDR2 SQIVND (reference sequence). This CDR3 contains 14 residues. This CDR3 reads CASNTGWGNQPQHF. The CDR3 DNA sequence: TGTGCCAGTAACACAGGGTGGGGCAATCAGCCCCAGCATTTT.

The rearrangement joins TRBV6-1 to TRBJ1-1, with D possibly being TRBD1 (6 bases). CDR1 is MNHNS, CDR2 SASEGT, per germline. Trimming took off 9 bases at V and 0 bases at J, with 14 bases between the two ends. This CDR3 has 14 residues. The CDR3 coding sequence is TGTGCCAGTCACAGGGACAACCTGAACACTGAAGCTTTCTTT. It translates to CASHRDNLNTEAFF.

The chain is built from TRBV19 and TRBJ1-5, with D possibly matching TRBD1 (6 bases). Per the germline V gene, CDR1 is LNHDA and CDR2 is SQIVND (reference sequence). The CDR3 runs 14 residues. Trimming removed 5 bases at V and 4 bases at J, with 12 bases between. CDR3 in amino acids: CASSLDRGNQPQHF. CDR3 nucleotide sequence: TGTGCCAGTAGTTTGGACAGAGGGAATCAGCCCCAGCATTTT.

This chain connects TRBV11-3 to TRBJ2-1; 13 positions agree with TRBD2. Germline V lookup: CDR1 SGHNT, CDR2 YENEEA. The CDR3 runs to 18 residues. Trimming took 2 bases from V and 7 from J; bases not matched to a gene: 11. In DNA, the CDR3 is TGTGCCAGCAGCTTACGGACTAGCGGGGGAATAGCGACAAATGAGCAGTTCTTC. This gives the protein CASSLRTSGGIATNEQFF.

The sample holds one count of this clone. The J gene is TRBJ2-5, the V gene TRBV19, with 12 bases lining up with TRBD2. V lost 7 bases, J lost 5 bases, and 5 bases stayed unmatched. Germline assignment: CDR1 LNHDA and CDR2 SQIVND (reference sequence). CDR3 length equals 14 residues. The CDR3 nucleotides are TGTGCCAGTACCTCAGGACTAGCGGGGGAGACCCAGTACTTC. It yields the protein CASTSGLAGETQYF. The full variable domain, with the rest looked up from reference TRBV19 and TRBJ2-5, is DGGITQSPKYLFRKEGQNVTLSCEQNLNHDAMYWYRQDPGQGLRLIYYSQIVNDFQKGDIAEGYSVSREKKESFPLTVTSAQKNPTAFYLCASTSGLAGETQYFGPGTRLLVL.